What follows are 7 T cell receptor beta chains derived from one specimen sequenced in a study of T-cell memory formation after mild COVID-19. TCRdb redid the calling of the 5' RACE reads with MiXCR, one entry per CDR3 protein. The table shows 450,000 or so distinct CDR3 sequences, with roughly 20% occurring only once. Sequenced: PBMCs or a T cell subset sorted from them (not recorded which). The receptors derive from an adult woman who had mild COVID-19 (a few samples of this study predate the infection). Cell type and time point are not known.

The chain combines TRBV19 with TRBJ1-2; 7 bases fit TRBD1. Germline V gene lookup returns CDR1 LNHDA and CDR2 SQIVND (reference sequence). V gave up 3 bases and J gave up 0 bases; unmatched junction bases: 4. The CDR3 has 15 amino acids. CDR3 in amino acids: CASSIRTGSNYGYTF. CDR3 nucleotides: TGTGCCAGTAGTATCCGGACAGGATCTAACTATGGCTACACCTTC.

V usage is TRBV4-3 and J usage is TRBJ2-1; TRBD2 agrees at 8 bases. V lost 1 base, J lost 7 bases, and 9 bases stayed unmatched. Germline CDR1 is LGHNA and CDR2 is YSLEER. The CDR3 spans 16 residues. The CDR3 reads CASSQGPAGVVNEQFF. In DNA, the CDR3 is TGCGCCAGCAGCCAAGGACCAGCGGGAGTGGTGAATGAGCAGTTCTTC.

This chain uses TRBV9 with TRBJ2-1; possible D gene TRBD2, 6 bases. The CDR3 is 15 residues long. Germline assignment: CDR1 SGDLS and CDR2 YYNGEE. Trimming cost V 3 bases and J 11 bases, with 21 bases left between them. As DNA, the CDR3 is TGTGCCAGCAGCGAACGGGACTTACCCATCGGACAGCAGTTCTTC. Its protein is CASSERDLPIGQQFF. Together with reference TRBV9 and TRBJ2-1, the CDR3 gives the full variable domain: DSGVTQTPKHLITATGQRVTLRCSPRSGDLSVYWYQQSLDQGLQFLIQYYNGEERAKGNILERFSAQQFPDLHSELNLSSLELGDSALYFCASSERDLPIGQQFFGPGTRLTVL.

The chain uses TRBV29-1 and TRBJ2-2; 7 bases are a match to TRBD1. The ends lost 3 bases at V and 1 base at J; junction bases unmatched: 2. CDR1 and CDR2 from the germline V gene are SQVTM and ANQGSEA. The CDR3 totals 14 residues. CDR3 in amino acids: CSVDWTGNTGELFF. The CDR3 region has the DNA TGCAGCGTTGATTGGACAGGGAACACCGGGGAGCTGTTTTTT.

This clonotype turned up a few times. The chain has TRBV11-2 and TRBJ2-7, with D hard to call. The CDR3 covers 14 residues. Germline CDR1 is SGHAT and CDR2 is FQNNGV. The V gene lost 1 base and the J gene lost 2 bases, with 9 bases spanning the gap. The CDR3 region is CASSLVSAPYEQYF. CDR3 sequence (DNA): TGTGCCAGCAGCTTAGTGTCGGCACCCTACGAGCAGTACTTC.

As concerns this clonotype: An end of the junction differs from the germline gene, which may be a read error. The V and J genes are TRBV27 and TRBJ1-1; unclear D gene. The CDR3 sequence is 15 residues long. Germline V gives CDR1 MNHEY, CDR2 SMNVEV (reference sequence). The CDR3 coding sequence is TGTGCCAGCAGTTTATCGAACGAACGGAACACTGAAGTTTTCTTT. Protein product: CASSLSNERNTEVFF.

This clonotype has just a few counts. The chain couples TRBV25-1 to TRBJ2-1; D unclear. The V gene's germline CDR1 is MGHDK and CDR2 SYGVNS. Trimming took off 4 bases at V and 0 bases at J, with 13 bases between the two ends. This CDR3 is 16 amino acids long. DNA of the CDR3: TGTGCCAGCAGTGCTTTGACATCGAGCTCCTACAATGAGCAGTTCTTC. It codes for CASSALTSSSYNEQFF.